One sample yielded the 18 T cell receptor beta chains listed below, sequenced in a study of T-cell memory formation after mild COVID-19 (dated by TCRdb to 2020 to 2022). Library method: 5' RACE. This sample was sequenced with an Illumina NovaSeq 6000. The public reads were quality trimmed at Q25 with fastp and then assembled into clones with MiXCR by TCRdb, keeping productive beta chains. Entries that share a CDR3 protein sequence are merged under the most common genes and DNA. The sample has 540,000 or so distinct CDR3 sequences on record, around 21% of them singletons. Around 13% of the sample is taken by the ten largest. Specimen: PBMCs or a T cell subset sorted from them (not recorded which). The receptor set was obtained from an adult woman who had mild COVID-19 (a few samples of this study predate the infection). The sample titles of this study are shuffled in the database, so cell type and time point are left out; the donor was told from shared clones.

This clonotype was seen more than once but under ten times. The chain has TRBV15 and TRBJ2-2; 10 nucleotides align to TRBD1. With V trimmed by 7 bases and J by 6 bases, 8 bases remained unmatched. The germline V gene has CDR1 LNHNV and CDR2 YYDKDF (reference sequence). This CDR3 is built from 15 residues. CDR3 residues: CATTQGQGKPGELFF. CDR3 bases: TGTGCCACCACACAGGGACAGGGGAAACCCGGGGAGCTGTTTTTT.

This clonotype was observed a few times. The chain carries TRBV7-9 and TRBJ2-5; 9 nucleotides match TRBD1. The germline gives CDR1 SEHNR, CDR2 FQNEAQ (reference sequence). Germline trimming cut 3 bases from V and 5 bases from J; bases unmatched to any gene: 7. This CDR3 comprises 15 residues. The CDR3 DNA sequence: TGTGCCAGCAGCTTTACAACAGGGGGCAGGGAGACCCAGTACTTC. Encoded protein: CASSFTTGGRETQYF.

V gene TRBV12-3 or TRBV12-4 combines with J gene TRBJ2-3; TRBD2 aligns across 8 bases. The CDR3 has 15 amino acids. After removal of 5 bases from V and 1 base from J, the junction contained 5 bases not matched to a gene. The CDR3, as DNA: TGTGCCAGCAGTGGGACACTAGCGGGCACAGATACGCAGTATTTT. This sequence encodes CASSGTLAGTDTQYF.

The CDR3 spells CATRGLAGVDEQYF. The DNA of the CDR3 is TGTGCCACCCGGGGGCTAGCGGGAGTCGACGAGCAGTACTTC. The chain uses TRBV6-2 or TRBV6-3 and TRBJ2-7; 10 positions agree with TRBD2. The junction had 11 bases not matched to a gene; V was cut back by 10 bases and J by 5 bases. Germline V gene data show CDR1 as MNHEY and CDR2 as SVGEGT. CDR3 size: 14 residues.

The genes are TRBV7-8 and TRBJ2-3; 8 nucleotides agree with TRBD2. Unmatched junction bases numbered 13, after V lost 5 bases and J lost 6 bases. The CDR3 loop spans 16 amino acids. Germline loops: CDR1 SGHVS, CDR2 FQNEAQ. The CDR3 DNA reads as TGTGCCAGCAGCGACCCTTTGGCGGGAGGACCGGATACGCAGTATTTT. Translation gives CASSDPLAGGPDTQYF.

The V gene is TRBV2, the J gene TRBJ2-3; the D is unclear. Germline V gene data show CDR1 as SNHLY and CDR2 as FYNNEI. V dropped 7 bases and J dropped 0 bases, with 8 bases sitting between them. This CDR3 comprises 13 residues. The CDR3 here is CASNYASTDTQYF. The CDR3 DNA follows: TGTGCCAGCAACTACGCCAGCACAGATACGCAGTATTTT.

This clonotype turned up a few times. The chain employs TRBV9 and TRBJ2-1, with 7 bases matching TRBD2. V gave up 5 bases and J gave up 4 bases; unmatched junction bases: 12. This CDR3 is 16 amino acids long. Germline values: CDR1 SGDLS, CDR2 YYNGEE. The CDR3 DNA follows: TGTGCCAGCAGTCATTATCGACTAGCCGGTTACAATGAGCAGTTCTTC. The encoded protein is CASSHYRLAGYNEQFF.

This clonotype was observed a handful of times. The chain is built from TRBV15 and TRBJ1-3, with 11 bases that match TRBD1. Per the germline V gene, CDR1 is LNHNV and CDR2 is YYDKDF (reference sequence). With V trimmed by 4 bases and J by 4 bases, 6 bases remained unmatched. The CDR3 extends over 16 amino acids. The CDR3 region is CATSIGQGASGNTIYF. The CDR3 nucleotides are TGTGCCACCAGCATCGGACAGGGGGCAAGCGGAAACACCATATATTTT.

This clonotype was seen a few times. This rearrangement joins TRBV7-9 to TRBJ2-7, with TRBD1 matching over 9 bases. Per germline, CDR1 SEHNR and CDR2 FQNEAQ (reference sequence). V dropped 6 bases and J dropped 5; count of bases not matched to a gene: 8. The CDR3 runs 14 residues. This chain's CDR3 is CASSSGTGYDEQYF. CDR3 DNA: TGTGCCAGCAGTTCCGGGACAGGGTACGACGAGCAGTACTTC.

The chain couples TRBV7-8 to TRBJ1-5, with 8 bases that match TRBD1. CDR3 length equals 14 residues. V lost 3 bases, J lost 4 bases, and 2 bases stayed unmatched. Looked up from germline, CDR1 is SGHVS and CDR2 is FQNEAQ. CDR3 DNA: TGTGCCAGCAGCTTCCGGACAGGGAATCAGCCCCAGCATTTT. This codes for CASSFRTGNQPQHF.

The CDR3 DNA reads as TGTGCCAGCAGCCGACAAGTTTACAATGAGCAGTTCTTC. Its protein product is CASSRQVYNEQFF. J is TRBJ2-1 and V is TRBV3-1; unclear D gene. V gave up 4 bases and J gave up 4 bases, with 8 bases separating them. Germline V CDR1 and CDR2: LGHDT, YNNKEL (reference sequence). This CDR3 is 13 amino acids long.

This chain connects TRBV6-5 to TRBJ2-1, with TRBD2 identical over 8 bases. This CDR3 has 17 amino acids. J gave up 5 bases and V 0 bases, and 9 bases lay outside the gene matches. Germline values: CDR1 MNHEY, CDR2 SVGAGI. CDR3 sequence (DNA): TGTGCCAGCAGTTACTCTTATTCCAGCGGGGGAAACAATGAGCAGTTCTTC. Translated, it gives CASSYSYSSGGNNEQFF.

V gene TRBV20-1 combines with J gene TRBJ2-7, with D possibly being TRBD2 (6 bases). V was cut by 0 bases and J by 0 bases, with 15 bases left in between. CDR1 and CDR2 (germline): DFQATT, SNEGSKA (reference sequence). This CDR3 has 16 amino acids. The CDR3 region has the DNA TGCAGTGCTAGAGACCCCTTTAGCGGAAGCTCCTACGAGCAGTACTTC. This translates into CSARDPFSGSSYEQYF.

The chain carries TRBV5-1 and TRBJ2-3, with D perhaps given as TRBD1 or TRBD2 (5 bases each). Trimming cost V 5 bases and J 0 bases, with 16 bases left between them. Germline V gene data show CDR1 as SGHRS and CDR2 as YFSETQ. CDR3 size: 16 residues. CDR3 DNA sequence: TGCGCCAGCAGGGGGGACGGAACCTCAAGCACAGATACGCAGTATTTT. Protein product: CASRGDGTSSTDTQYF.

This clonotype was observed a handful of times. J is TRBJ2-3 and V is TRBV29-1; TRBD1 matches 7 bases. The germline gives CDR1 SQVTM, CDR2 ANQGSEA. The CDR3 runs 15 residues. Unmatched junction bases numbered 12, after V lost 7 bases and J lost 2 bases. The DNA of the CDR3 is TGCAGCGCTAGAGGGACAGCTTCTTACACAGATACGCAGTATTTT. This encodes CSARGTASYTDTQYF.

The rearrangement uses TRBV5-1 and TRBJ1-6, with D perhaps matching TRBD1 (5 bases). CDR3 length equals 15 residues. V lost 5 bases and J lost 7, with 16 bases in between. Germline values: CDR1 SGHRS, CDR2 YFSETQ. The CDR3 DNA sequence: TGCGCCAGCAGACCGGAGGGGAGTCCAAATTCACCCCTCCACTTT. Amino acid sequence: CASRPEGSPNSPLHF. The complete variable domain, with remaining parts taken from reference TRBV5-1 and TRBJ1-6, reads KAGVTQTPRYLIKTRGQQVTLSCSPISGHRSVSWYQQTPGQGLQFLFEYFSETQRNKGNFPGRFSGRQFSNSRSEMNVSTLELGDSALYLCASRPEGSPNSPLHFGNGTRLTVT.

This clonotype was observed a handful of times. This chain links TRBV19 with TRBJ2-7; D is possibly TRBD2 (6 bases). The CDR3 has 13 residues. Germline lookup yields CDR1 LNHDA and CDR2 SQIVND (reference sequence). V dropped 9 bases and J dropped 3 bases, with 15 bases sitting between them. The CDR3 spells CASRDSSNYEQYF. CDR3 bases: TGTGCCAGCCGGGACTCGTCAAACTACGAGCAGTACTTC.

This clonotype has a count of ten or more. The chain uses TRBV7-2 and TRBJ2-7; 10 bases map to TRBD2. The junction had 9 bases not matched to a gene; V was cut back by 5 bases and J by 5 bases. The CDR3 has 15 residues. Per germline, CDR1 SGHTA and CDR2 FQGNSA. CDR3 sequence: CASSISSGSSNEQYF. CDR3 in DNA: TGTGCCAGCAGCATATCTAGCGGGAGTAGCAACGAGCAGTACTTC.